Below, 23 T cell receptor beta chains from the same sample are listed, as sequenced in a study of cytotoxic CD8 clonotypes in ibrutinib-treated CLL. Repertoires were generated with immunoSEQ multiplex PCR, while TCRdb's copy carries only in-frame clones and drops some. The sample includes around 300,000 clones, around four fifths of them seen just once. Sequencing was performed on PBMCs, taken before ibrutinib treatment. The origin of the receptors is a human donor with chronic lymphocytic leukemia.

This clone has a handful of counts. CDR3 protein: CASSVGETGAGELFF. The CDR3 DNA follows: TGTGCCAGCAGCGTAGGGGAGACAGGGGCCGGGGAGCTGTTTTTT. This chain connects TRBV9 to TRBJ2-2; 8 bases align to TRBD1. After removal of 0 bases from V and 6 bases from J, the junction contained 4 bases not matched to a gene. In germline, CDR1 is SGDLS, CDR2 YYNGEE. The CDR3 spans 15 residues. Looking up the rest from reference TRBV9 and TRBJ2-2 gives the full variable domain: DSGVTQTPKHLITATGQRVTLRCSPRSGDLSVYWYQQSLDQGLQFLIQYYNGEERAKGNILERFSAQQFPDLHSELNLSSLELGDSALYFCASSVGETGAGELFFGEGSRLTVL.

This rearrangement joins TRBV25-1 to TRBJ1-4; D call uncertain. The CDR3 consists of 11 residues. Germline CDR1 is MGHDK and CDR2 is SYGVNS. The V end lost 8 bases, the J end lost 10 bases, and 11 bases lay between the germline ends. CDR3 sequence (DNA): TGTGCCAGCTCGAAGGGCGTAAAACTGTTTTTT. Protein product: CASSKGVKLFF. Full variable domain (remainder filled in from reference TRBV25-1 and TRBJ1-4): EADIYQTPRYLVIGTGKKITLECSQTMGHDKMYWYQQDPGMELHLIHYSYGVNSTEKGDLSSESTVSRIRTEHFPLTLESARPSHTSQYLCASSKGVKLFFGSGTQLSVL.

Here the CDR3 DNA reads TGTGCCAGCAGCCCCTCGGATGGGGCAGGCTCCTACAATGAGCAGTTCTTC. Its protein is CASSPSDGAGSYNEQFF. The chain has TRBV4-2 and TRBJ2-1; weak D call: TRBD1 (5 bases). The ends were cut back, 4 bases at V and 0 bases at J, with 16 bases in the middle. Germline-derived CDR1 and CDR2 are LGHNA and YNFKEQ. This CDR3 comprises 17 residues.

The chain uses TRBV5-1 and TRBJ2-3; D remains ambiguous. Germline CDR1 is SGHRS and CDR2 is YFSETQ. V lost 6 bases and J lost 2, with 7 bases in between. CDR3 length: 12 amino acids. This CDR3 is CASTTLTDTQYF. The CDR3 nucleotides read TGCGCCAGCACGACCCTCACAGATACGCAGTATTTT. The variable domain in full, with the rest retrieved from reference TRBV5-1 and TRBJ2-3, is KAGVTQTPRYLIKTRGQQVTLSCSPISGHRSVSWYQQTPGQGLQFLFEYFSETQRNKGNFPGRFSGRQFSNSRSEMNVSTLELGDSALYLCASTTLTDTQYFGPGTRLTVL.

Here the CDR3 reads CASSLDSGQGYGYTF. In nucleotides, the CDR3 is TGTGCCAGCAGCTTAGATTCGGGACAGGGGTATGGCTACACCTTC. The chain employs TRBV11-2 and TRBJ1-2; TRBD1 matches at 10 bases. V was pared by 0 bases and J by 5 bases, with 3 bases of the junction left unmatched. CDR1 SGHAT and CDR2 FQNNGV come from the germline V gene. The CDR3 totals 15 residues. Full variable domain (outside the CDR3, taken from reference TRBV11-2 and TRBJ1-2): EAGVAQSPRYKIIEKRQSVAFWCNPISGHATLYWYQQILGQGPKLLIQFQNNGVVDDSQLPKDRFSAERLKGVDSTLKIQPAKLEDSAVYLCASSLDSGQGYGYTFGSGTRLTVV.

The chain links TRBV28 to TRBJ1-5; tentatively, D is TRBD1 (5 bases). There are 18 residues in the CDR3. In germline, CDR1 is MDHEN, CDR2 SYDVKM. The V gene lost 1 base and the J gene lost 3 bases, with 19 bases spanning the gap. CDR3 protein: CASSLFRGYGTANQPQHF. DNA of the CDR3: TGTGCCAGCAGTTTATTCAGAGGCTACGGGACGGCCAATCAGCCCCAGCATTTT.

The chain has TRBV11-2 and TRBJ2-5; 10 bases match TRBD2. Trimming took 5 bases from V and 7 from J; bases not matched to a gene: 10. CDR1 is SGHAT, CDR2 FQNNGV, per germline. CDR3 length: 15 residues. In DNA, the CDR3 is TGTGCCAGCAGCACCGGACTAGCGGCCCCGGGGACCCAGTACTTC. Translated: CASSTGLAAPGTQYF. The full variable domain, rest sourced from reference TRBV11-2 and TRBJ2-5, is EAGVAQSPRYKIIEKRQSVAFWCNPISGHATLYWYQQILGQGPKLLIQFQNNGVVDDSQLPKDRFSAERLKGVDSTLKIQPAKLEDSAVYLCASSTGLAAPGTQYFGPGTRLLVL.

This clone was found once. This chain connects TRBV7-9 to TRBJ2-5; 9 nucleotides agree with TRBD2. Germline lookup yields CDR1 SEHNR and CDR2 FQNEAQ (reference sequence). This CDR3 has 16 amino acids. Trimming cost V 3 bases and J 5 bases; bases outside gene matches: 10. The CDR3 DNA follows: TGTGCCAGCAGCTTCCGGGCGGGAGGGCCCTCGGAGACCCAGTACTTC. Amino acids: CASSFRAGGPSETQYF.

This rearrangement joins TRBV7-9 to TRBJ2-6; tentatively, D is TRBD1 (7 bases). V was clipped by 5 bases and J by 1 base, with 18 bases between them. Per the germline V gene, CDR1 is SEHNR and CDR2 is FQNEAQ (reference sequence). This CDR3 contains 18 residues. As DNA, the CDR3 is TGTGCCAGCAGCCCAATCAGGGGGGAGACTTCTGGGGCCAACGTCCTGACTTTC. Residues: CASSPIRGETSGANVLTF.

The V call is TRBV18, the J call TRBJ2-1; TRBD1 matches 10 bases. The CDR3 covers 13 residues. Germline lookup yields CDR1 KGHSH and CDR2 LQKENI. V gave up 5 bases and J gave up 10 bases; unmatched junction bases: 5. CDR3 DNA sequence: TGTGCCAGCTCATCCGGACAGGGGGAAGAGCAGTTCTTC. This translates into CASSSGQGEEQFF.

This clone was seen more than once but under ten times. Germline and junction disagree at one end, which may indicate a read error. The chain recombines TRBV19 with TRBJ1-2; possibly TRBD1 for D (6 bases). The CDR3 has 13 residues. Germline assignment: CDR1 LNHDA and CDR2 SQIVND (reference sequence). The CDR3 DNA reads as TGTGCCAGTAGATCGACAGGAAGCTCTGGCCACACCTTC. Translated, it gives CASRSTGSSGHTF. The variable domain in full, completed from reference TRBV19 and TRBJ1-2, reads DGGITQSPKYLFRKEGQNVTLSCEQNLNHDAMYWYRQDPGQGLRLIYYSQIVNDFQKGDIAEGYSVSREKKESFPLTVTSAQKNPTAFYLCASRSTGSSGHTFGSGTRLTVV.

The rearrangement joins TRBV4-2 to TRBJ1-1; D is perhaps TRBD1 (5 bases). CDR3 size: 16 residues. The germline V gene encodes CDR1 LGHNA and CDR2 YNFKEQ. Trimming shortened V by 0 bases and J by 1 base, and 12 bases separated the two germline ends. The CDR3 DNA reads TGTGCCAGCAGCCAAGATGGCTTTGGGGGGAACACTGAAGCTTTCTTT. The encoded protein is CASSQDGFGGNTEAFF.

The chain uses TRBV4-2 and TRBJ2-5; no clear D. Trimming took 5 bases from V and 2 from J, leaving 15 bases between them. Germline V gene data show CDR1 as LGHNA and CDR2 as YNFKEQ. The CDR3 consists of 15 residues. Here the CDR3 DNA reads TGTGCCAGCAGCACCTCGAGCGTGGAGCAAGAGACCCAGTACTTC. Translated: CASSTSSVEQETQYF.

The chain employs TRBV5-4 and TRBJ2-4; 8 bases agree with TRBD2. Germline trimming cut 0 bases from V and 15 bases from J; bases unmatched to any gene: 11. Per germline, CDR1 SGHNT and CDR2 YYREEE (reference sequence). The CDR3 length is 14 residues. The CDR3 here is CASSLDPGGELRYF. The CDR3, as DNA: TGTGCCAGCAGCTTGGATCCGGGAGGGGAACTCCGGTACTTC.

This chain joins TRBV5-1 and TRBJ2-5, with D tentatively TRBD2 (5 bases). CDR3 length: 13 residues. Trimming removed 2 bases at V and 2 bases at J, with 7 bases between. Germline lookup yields CDR1 SGHRS and CDR2 YFSETQ. CDR3: CASSFKRQETQYF. The CDR3 coding sequence is TGCGCCAGCAGCTTTAAGCGGCAAGAGACCCAGTACTTC.

In DNA, the CDR3 is TGCGCCAGCAGCGTCGTACTGGGCGACTCCTACGAGCAGTACTTC. It yields the protein CASSVVLGDSYEQYF. V usage is TRBV5-1 and J usage is TRBJ2-7, with D unclear. CDR1 is SGHRS, CDR2 YFSETQ, per germline. This CDR3 spans 15 amino acids. V lost 4 bases and J 0 bases, leaving 14 bases between the germline ends.

The genes are TRBV5-1 and TRBJ2-1, with D tentatively TRBD1 or TRBD2 (5 bases each). The germline CDR1 and CDR2 sequences are SGHRS and YFSETQ. V was cut by 0 bases and J by 8 bases, with 15 bases left in between. The CDR3 extends over 15 amino acids. CDR3 protein: CASSLDGTEYYEQFF. The CDR3 nucleotides read TGCGCCAGCAGCTTGGATGGGACGGAGTACTATGAGCAGTTCTTC.

The chain employs TRBV18 and TRBJ1-4; 8 bases agree with TRBD1. The V and J ends lost 3 bases and 8 bases, in that order; junction bases with no gene match: 2. From germline, CDR1 is KGHSH and CDR2 LQKENI. The CDR3 has 13 amino acids. The CDR3, as DNA: TGTGCCAGCTCACCGGGGACAGGCGAAAAACTGTTTTTT. It translates to CASSPGTGEKLFF.

The chain joins TRBV7-2 to TRBJ1-5; D is undetermined. Per germline, CDR1 SGHTA and CDR2 FQGNSA. The ends were cut back, 2 bases at V and 7 bases at J, with 15 bases in the middle. The CDR3 spans 15 residues. CDR3 sequence: CASSLWVTSPQPQHF. The DNA for the CDR3 is TGTGCCAGCAGCTTATGGGTCACGTCCCCCCAGCCCCAGCATTTT.

The chain employs TRBV27 and TRBJ2-1, with 11 nucleotides matching TRBD1. V lost 2 bases and J lost 9; bases outside the gene matches: 15. The CDR3 is 18 amino acids. Germline values: CDR1 MNHEY, CDR2 SMNVEV (reference sequence). In DNA, the CDR3 is TGTGCCAGCAGTTTACGAAACTATGGACAGGGGGCAAAGAGTGAGCAGTTCTTC. Translated, it gives CASSLRNYGQGAKSEQFF.

V gene TRBV21-1 combines with J gene TRBJ2-7. TRBV21-1 is a documented pseudogene. The CDR3 is 13 amino acids. CDR3 loop: CALERGRAYEQYF. The CDR3 DNA sequence: TGTGCCCTGGAAAGGGGACGAGCCTACGAGCAGTACTTC.

The rearrangement links TRBV7-2 to TRBJ2-3, with D uncertain. V was pared by 1 base and J by 4 bases, with 6 bases between. The length of the CDR3 is 13 residues. CDR1 and CDR2 from the germline V gene are SGHTA and FQGNSA. The CDR3 loop is CASSLGDSDTQYF. The CDR3 DNA is TGTGCCAGCAGCTTAGGGGATTCAGATACGCAGTATTTT.

The gene calls are TRBV30 and TRBJ2-1; D is unresolved. CDR3 length: 12 amino acids. V shed 3 bases and J shed 9 bases, with 12 bases lying between them. CDR1 GTSNPN and CDR2 SVGIG come from the germline V gene (reference sequence). The CDR3 spells CAWRLGSTEQFF. As DNA, the CDR3 is TGTGCCTGGAGGTTGGGCTCCACTGAGCAGTTCTTC. The full variable domain, in which reference TRBV30 and TRBJ2-1 provide the parts outside the CDR3, is SQTIHQWPATLVQPVGSPLSLECTVEGTSNPNLYWYRQAAGRGLQLLFYSVGIGQISSEVPQNLSASRPQDRQFILSSKKLLLSDSGFYLCAWRLGSTEQFFGPGTRLTVL.